The 20 T cell receptor beta chains given below trace back to one sample, sequenced in a study of regulatory T cells in long-lasting Graves disease. Library construction for TCR beta used iRepertoire HTBI primers and Arm-PCR of CDR3 regions. TCRdb fed the multiplex PCR reads into MiXCR, producing one record per CDR3 protein. The data contain about 470,000 distinct CDR3 sequences, under 25% of them singletons. Time point described: persistent/refractory GD, antithyroid drugs over 5 years with positive TRAb. With RNA extracted from PBMCs as input, the TCR library was made. The sample consisted of peripheral blood mononuclear cells (PBMCs), taken when the disease was refractory, from a patient treated with antithyroid drugs. The receptors originated from a female donor with Graves disease.

This clonotype was seen repeatedly, ten times or more. One end of the junction is discordant with germline, which a read error may explain. The chain carries TRBV30 and TRBJ2-7, with 8 bases identical to TRBD1. The CDR3 is 12 amino acids. CDR1 and CDR2 from the germline V gene are GTSNPN and SVGIG (reference sequence). The DNA for the CDR3 is TGTGCCTGGAGTATGATGGACAGGGAGCAAAACTTC. This codes for CAWSMMDREQNF.

This clonotype was detected many times. The genes are TRBV28 and TRBJ1-4; the match to TRBD1 covers 7 bases. The CDR3 has 14 residues. Germline CDR1 MDHEN, CDR2 SYDVKM. V lost 6 bases, J lost 5 bases, and 6 bases stayed unmatched. The CDR3: CASSLGQINEKLFF. The DNA for the CDR3 is TGTGCCAGCAGCCTGGGACAGATCAATGAAAAACTGTTTTTT.

As regards this clonotype: One end of the junction does not line up with germline, which may come from a read error. This chain links TRBV20-1 with TRBJ1-1; possibly TRBD1 for D (6 bases). The germline gives CDR1 DFQATT, CDR2 SNEGSKA (reference sequence). The CDR3 totals 13 residues. In DNA form, the CDR3 reads TGCGGTGCCCCGGGGGCCTTGAACACTGAAGCTTTCTTT. It codes for CGAPGALNTEAFF.

This clonotype was detected ten times or more. In DNA, the CDR3 is TGTGCCAGCAGCCAAGTCGACGCCAGCAGTGAAGCTTTCTTT. It yields the protein CASSQVDASSEAFF. The V and J genes are TRBV3-1 and TRBJ1-1; D unresolved. Trimming removed 1 base from V and 7 bases from J, with 13 bases in between. Germline CDR1 LGHDT, CDR2 YNNKEL (reference sequence). This CDR3 spans 14 amino acids. Drawing the rest from reference TRBV3-1 and TRBJ1-1, the complete variable domain is DTAVSQTPKYLVTQMGNDKSIKCEQNLGHDTMYWYKQDSKKFLKIMFSYNNKELIINETVPNRFSPKSPDKAHLNLHINSLELGDSAVYFCASSQVDASSEAFFGQGTRLTVV.

This clonotype was seen at least ten times. The chain joins TRBV2 to TRBJ2-5; D is perhaps TRBD1 (5 bases). V shed 9 bases and J shed 5 bases, with 13 bases lying between them. The CDR3 contains 12 residues. Germline V CDR1 and CDR2: SNHLY, FYNNEI. CDR3 region: CASCRWGETQYF. In DNA, the CDR3 is TGTGCCAGTTGCAGATGGGGCGAGACCCAGTACTTC.

There are a few counts of this clonotype. The chain carries TRBV14 and TRBJ2-7; D not resolved. Germline CDR1 reads SGHDN; CDR2 reads FVKESK. Trimming shortened V by 4 bases and J by 5 bases, and 12 bases separated the two germline ends. The CDR3 extends over 13 amino acids. CDR3 nucleotides: TGTGCCAGCAGCCGCCACTTTAGGGACGAGCAGTACTTC. Translated, it gives CASSRHFRDEQYF.

This clonotype was recorded once. The chain employs TRBV5-4 and TRBJ1-2, with D perhaps matching TRBD1 (5 bases). V shed 0 bases and J shed 6 bases, with 12 bases lying between them. Per germline, CDR1 SGHNT and CDR2 YYREEE (reference sequence). The length of the CDR3 is 14 residues. This chain's CDR3 is CASSLAGRGDGYTF. The CDR3, as DNA: TGTGCCAGCAGCTTGGCCGGTCGGGGGGATGGCTACACCTTC.

This clonotype occurred many times. This chain joins TRBV3-1 and TRBJ2-5; 11 bases match TRBD2. Germline loops: CDR1 LGHDT, CDR2 YNNKEL (reference sequence). CDR3 length: 14 amino acids. J lost 5 bases, V lost 6 bases, and 5 bases had no gene match. Written as DNA, the CDR3 is TGTGCCAGCAGGGGTAGCGGGAGGGGGGAGACCCAGTACTTC. This sequence encodes CASRGSGRGETQYF.

This chain links TRBV29-1 with TRBJ2-2; weak D call: TRBD2 (6 bases). The CDR3 consists of 15 residues. Germline values: CDR1 SQVTM, CDR2 ANQGSEA. V lost 4 bases to trimming and J lost 5 bases, with 17 bases between them. The CDR3 coding sequence is TGCAGCGTTGTAGTTAGGGACTTAACTACCGGGGAGCTGTTTTTT. Its translation is CSVVVRDLTTGELFF.

This clonotype came up many times. The rearrangement uses TRBV30 and TRBJ1-3; D not certain. Germline V lookup: CDR1 GTSNPN, CDR2 SVGIG (reference sequence). The CDR3 is 14 amino acids. Trimming cost V 3 bases and J 0 bases, with 9 bases left between them. CDR3 coding DNA: TGTGCCTGGAGGAGCAGGTTCTCTGGAAACACCATATATTTT. The encoded protein is CAWRSRFSGNTIYF.

This clonotype was counted ten times or more. This rearrangement joins TRBV28 to TRBJ1-1; D possibly corresponds to TRBD1 (5 bases). This CDR3 region has 15 residues. CDR1 and CDR2 from the germline V gene are MDHEN and SYDVKM. Trimming removed 5 bases at V and 0 bases at J, with 13 bases between. The CDR3 sequence: CASSPPGHLNTEAFF. Written as DNA, the CDR3 is TGTGCCAGCAGTCCACCTGGACACCTGAACACTGAAGCTTTCTTT.

This clonotype has just one count. V is TRBV7-8 and J is TRBJ2-3; D possibly corresponds to TRBD2 (6 bases). The V end lost 3 bases, the J end lost 2 bases, and 12 bases lay between the germline ends. CDR1 and CDR2 (germline): SGHVS, FQNEAQ. The CDR3 is 15 residues long. CDR3 protein: CASSFFTSLTDTQYF. CDR3 sequence (DNA): TGTGCCAGCAGCTTTTTTACTAGCCTCACAGATACGCAGTATTTT.

This clonotype was detected only a few times. The CDR3 is CASSFGRGEEETQYF. DNA of the CDR3: TGTGCCAGCAGCTTCGGTCGTGGAGAGGAAGAGACCCAGTACTTC. The gene calls are TRBV11-2 and TRBJ2-5; no firm D call. The CDR3 is 15 residues long. V shed 3 bases and J shed 3 bases, with 14 bases lying between them. From germline, CDR1 is SGHAT and CDR2 FQNNGV.

The sample holds a few counts of this clonotype. This chain links TRBV20-1 with TRBJ1-4; 7 nucleotides match TRBD1. Per germline, CDR1 DFQATT and CDR2 SNEGSKA (reference sequence). Trimming removed 6 bases from V and 6 bases from J; junction bases left unmatched: 7. This CDR3 comprises 13 residues. The CDR3 DNA reads as TGCAGTGCCACAACAGGGGTTCATGAAAAACTGTTTTTT. Its protein product is CSATTGVHEKLFF.

The chain recombines TRBV7-2 with TRBJ2-2, with D unresolved. Germline V gives CDR1 SGHTA, CDR2 FQGNSA. Trimming removed 5 bases at V and 4 bases at J, with 8 bases between. The CDR3 extends over 13 amino acids. As DNA, the CDR3 is TGTGCCAGCAGCGATGACTTCACCGGGGAGCTGTTTTTT. It is translated as CASSDDFTGELFF.

At least ten counts were recorded for this clonotype. The gene calls are TRBV2 and TRBJ2-7; TRBD1 aligns across 9 bases. This CDR3 comprises 15 residues. Germline CDR1 SNHLY, CDR2 FYNNEI. V lost 5 bases and J lost 2; bases outside the gene matches: 7. The CDR3 is CASSYPGQGAYEQYF. As DNA, the CDR3 is TGTGCCAGCAGTTATCCGGGACAGGGCGCCTACGAGCAGTACTTC.

There are a few counts of this clonotype. The chain combines TRBV9 with TRBJ1-5; D perhaps matches TRBD1 (6 bases). Per the germline V gene, CDR1 is SGDLS and CDR2 is YYNGEE. V lost 0 bases to trimming and J lost 3 bases, with 10 bases between them. This CDR3 spans 15 amino acids. CDR3 in amino acids: CASSVGGGYNQPQHF. Here the CDR3 DNA reads TGTGCCAGCAGCGTAGGTGGGGGCTACAATCAGCCCCAGCATTTT.

J is TRBJ1-6 and V is TRBV20-1; tentative D call: TRBD1 (5 bases). This CDR3 contains 14 residues. The V end lost 1 base, the J end lost 8 bases, and 12 bases lay between the germline ends. Germline V gene data show CDR1 as DFQATT and CDR2 as SNEGSKA (reference sequence). CDR3 region: CSARVGGDDSPLHF. The CDR3, as DNA: TGCAGTGCTAGAGTTGGAGGGGATGATTCACCCCTCCACTTT.

The rearrangement uses TRBV6-9 and TRBJ2-5, with unresolved D. The CDR3 length is 16 residues. The germline V gene encodes CDR1 MNHGY and CDR2 SVAAGI. Trimming stripped 4 bases from V and 2 bases from J, with 17 bases between. In DNA form, the CDR3 reads TGTGCCAGCAGTTCGAGAATACATCAACTTCAAGAGACCCAGTACTTC. It specifies CASSSRIHQLQETQYF.

This clonotype was found many times. The chain recombines TRBV7-2 with TRBJ2-5, with D unresolved. V lost 1 base and J 5 bases, leaving 14 bases between the germline ends. Germline V gene sequence: CDR1 SGHTA, CDR2 FQGNSA. The CDR3 is 15 amino acids. The CDR3 bases are TGTGCCAGCAGCTTAGTCTCTGGCAGTAAGGAGACCCAGTACTTC. Its protein product is CASSLVSGSKETQYF.